This T cell receptor beta chain was profiled in a study of cytomegalovirus exposure and HLA in healthy donors. Study-wide results and caveats: The classifier reportedly diagnosed cytomegalovirus status with high sensitivity and specificity. In a later analysis, an Asian-associated ancestry cluster reportedly showed fewer N-insertions than the approximately 610-donor mean.

This CDR3 region has 13 residues. Trimming cost V 2 bases and J 5 bases, with 9 bases left between them. In germline, CDR1 is MDHEN, CDR2 SYDVKM. PCR was performed using 60 Vbeta and 13 Jbeta primers. Original handling: It was a later analysis that counted tens of millions of unique TCR beta chains, of which about 10 million were shared. Sequencing was performed with immunoSEQ multiplex PCR; in TCRdb, only in-frame clones are kept and a portion is missing. The D gene and trimming were derived from the DNA, and the V and J assignments and clone size from that table. This repertoire shows about 150,000 clones, nearly 70% found once; its top ten account for under 11%. As regards this clone: Its antigen is as yet unknown.

The V gene is TRBV28, the J gene TRBJ1-2; possibly TRBD1 for D (5 bases). The TCR was taken from a man in his thirties or forties in good health and CMV-seropositive. Source material: PBMCs. Written as DNA, the CDR3 is TGTGCCAGCAGTTTAGTTTCAGGGTATGGCTACACCTTC. The encoded protein is CASSLVSGYGYTF.